A single sample gave rise to the 27 T cell receptor beta chains below, sequenced in a study of cytomegalovirus exposure and HLA in healthy donors. Primers: 60 Vbeta forward and 13 Jbeta reverse. TCRdb's table, derived via immunoSEQ multiplex PCR, lists solely in-frame clones and lacks some. In total, the table holds 50,000 to 70,000 clones. The sequenced material came from PBMCs. The receptors shown here come from a male donor in good health and CMV-seronegative.

The chain carries TRBV6-1 and TRBJ2-5, with 8 bases aligning to TRBD1. This CDR3 has 21 residues. CDR1 and CDR2 (germline): MNHNS, SASEGT. With V trimmed by 0 bases and J by 2 bases, 20 bases remained unmatched. CDR3 nucleotides: TGTGCCAGCAGTGAAGCGGAGTTTTACTTGCGGACAGGGATGAGGCAAGAGACCCAGTACTTC. It codes for CASSEAEFYLRTGMRQETQYF.

This chain links TRBV18 with TRBJ2-6; the match to TRBD1 covers 7 bases. Looked up from germline, CDR1 is KGHSH and CDR2 is LQKENI. The CDR3 has 18 residues. The V segment lost 3 bases and the J segment 0 bases; nucleotides outside the gene matches: 8. The DNA for the CDR3 is TGTGCCAGCTCACCCCCCGGGACAGTTAGCTCTGGGGCCAACGTCCTGACTTTC. This codes for CASSPPGTVSSGANVLTF.

This chain connects TRBV28 to TRBJ1-1, with 9 bases aligning to TRBD1. Germline V CDR1 and CDR2: MDHEN, SYDVKM. V shed 2 bases, J shed 7 bases, and the junction held 2 bases outside the gene matches. The CDR3 has 13 residues. Here the CDR3 DNA reads TGTGCCAGCAGTTTAACGGACAGGGGTGAAGCTTTCTTT. This sequence encodes CASSLTDRGEAFF.

The genes are TRBV7-2 and TRBJ2-1; TRBD2 aligns across 7 bases. The length of the CDR3 is 16 residues. Germline V CDR1 and CDR2: SGHTA, FQGNSA. The ends lost 1 base at V and 6 bases at J; junction bases unmatched: 9. The DNA of the CDR3 is TGTGCCAGCAGCTTAGTTTGGGACTACTACTCCAATGAGCAGTTCTTC. Its protein is CASSLVWDYYSNEQFF.

The chain joins TRBV21-1 to TRBJ2-7; the table names TRBD1, a call not compared with the DNA. TRBV21-1 is a documented pseudogene. CDR3 length equals 10 residues. The CDR3 protein is CQGDSYEQYF. The CDR3 DNA sequence: TGTCAAGGGGACAGCTACGAGCAGTACTTC.

This rearrangement joins TRBV29-1 to TRBJ2-3; D is undetermined. The CDR3 covers 13 residues. Germline lookup yields CDR1 SQVTM and CDR2 ANQGSEA. CDR3: CSLLLYSTDTQYF. CDR3 DNA: TGCAGTTTGTTGCTATACAGCACAGATACGCAGTATTTT.

Points on this clone: An end of the junction does not agree with germline; a read error may underlie this. The V call is TRBV7-2, the J call TRBJ1-1; D is unresolved. Germline CDR1 and CDR2: SGHTA and FQGNSA. There are 14 residues in the CDR3. The CDR3 DNA follows: TGTGCCAGCAGCTTATCTTCAGGCGACACAGAAGCTTTCTTT. Amino acid sequence: CASSLSSGDTEAFF.

The chain recombines TRBV4-3 with TRBJ1-4; D is perhaps TRBD1 (6 bases). The germline V gene has CDR1 LGHNA and CDR2 YSLEER. This CDR3 contains 16 residues. The germline V and J ends were trimmed by 3 bases and 4 bases, with 15 bases remaining between them. The CDR3 here is CASSQGWGGGNEKLFF. The CDR3, as DNA: TGCGCCAGCAGCCAGGGGTGGGGGGGCGGTAATGAAAAACTGTTTTTT.

Points on this clone: The identical CDR3 is also encoded by other nucleotide sequences in the sample. This chain links TRBV30 with TRBJ1-6; no reliable D call. CDR1 and CDR2 (germline): GTSNPN, SVGIG (reference sequence). This CDR3 region has 15 residues. CDR3 DNA: TGTGCAACCACGCGGGAGAGATCCTATAATTCACCCCTCCACTTT. It yields the protein CATTRERSYNSPLHF.

The chain joins TRBV4-3 to TRBJ2-3; TRBD2 matches at 9 bases. The CDR3 totals 17 residues. In germline, CDR1 is LGHNA, CDR2 YSLEER. V trimming: 0 bases; J trimming: 7 bases; junction bases outside the gene matches: 11. CDR3 DNA sequence: TGCGCCAGCAGCCAAGATGGGCCTAGCGGGATGTTAAATACGCAGTATTTT. Amino acids: CASSQDGPSGMLNTQYF.

This chain joins TRBV29-1 and TRBJ1-4; no definite D call. V was shortened by 1 base and J by 0 bases, with 12 bases between the two germline ends. CDR3 size: 16 residues. CDR1 and CDR2 (germline): SQVTM, ANQGSEA. The CDR3 region has the DNA TGCAGCGTTGAAGTACTTCGGGATGCAACTAATGAAAAACTGTTTTTT. As protein: CSVEVLRDATNEKLFF.

This chain joins TRBV5-1 and TRBJ2-3, with a possible D match to TRBD2 (5 bases). Trimming removed 4 bases from V and 0 bases from J, with 9 bases in between. CDR1 and CDR2 from the germline V gene are SGHRS and YFSETQ. This CDR3 has 14 amino acids. CDR3 protein: CASSREGSTDTQYF. CDR3 in DNA: TGCGCCAGCAGCCGGGAAGGTAGCACAGATACGCAGTATTTT.

The chain uses TRBV19 and TRBJ1-5; D unresolved. The CDR3 spans 14 residues. The germline V gene encodes CDR1 LNHDA and CDR2 SQIVND (reference sequence). Trimming left V 1 base short and J 7 bases short, with 11 bases between. The CDR3 nucleotides are TGTGCCAGTAGTATAGGCGGGCACGGGCAGCCCCAGCATTTT. This gives the protein CASSIGGHGQPQHF.

This sequence joins TRBV27 and TRBJ2-3; TRBD2 matches 12 bases. Germline loops: CDR1 MNHEY, CDR2 SMNVEV (reference sequence). V shed 3 bases, J shed 6 bases, and the junction held 10 bases outside the gene matches. The CDR3 length is 17 residues. CDR3: CASSLSLAGGREDTQYF. CDR3 sequence (DNA): TGTGCCAGCAGTTTGAGTCTAGCGGGGGGGCGGGAGGATACGCAGTATTTT.

CDR3 nucleotides: TGCAGTGCCTCCCTACTTTACGAGCAGTACTTC. This gives the protein CSASLLYEQYF. The chain carries TRBV20-1 and TRBJ2-7, with D hard to call. The CDR3 runs 11 residues. Germline loops: CDR1 DFQATT, CDR2 SNEGSKA (reference sequence). The V end was cut by 6 bases, the J end by 4 bases, with 10 bases between.

V gene TRBV9 combines with J gene TRBJ2-1; TRBD2 matches at 8 bases. The length of the CDR3 is 15 residues. Germline V lookup: CDR1 SGDLS, CDR2 YYNGEE. V trimming: 0 bases; J trimming: 3 bases; junction bases outside the gene matches: 2. CDR3 sequence reads: CASSVGGTSYNEQFF. Here the CDR3 DNA reads TGTGCCAGCAGCGTAGGTGGGACTAGCTACAATGAGCAGTTCTTC.

The chain employs TRBV12-5 and TRBJ2-7; D may be TRBD2 (6 bases). V was clipped by 1 base and J by 3 bases, with 13 bases between them. The CDR3 has 15 amino acids. Germline-derived CDR1 and CDR2 are LGHNT and FRNRAP. DNA of the CDR3: TGTGCTAGTGGTTTGGCAGTCCCCGGGGGCTACGAGCAGTACTTC. Translation gives CASGLAVPGGYEQYF.

The chain has TRBV30 and TRBJ2-3; maybe TRBD1 (5 bases). Germline V gene lookup returns CDR1 GTSNPN and CDR2 SVGIG (reference sequence). This CDR3 has 16 amino acids. Deletions cut 1 base from V and 0 bases from J, with 14 bases between. The CDR3 DNA follows: TGTGCCTGGAGTGAGAAGGGGCGTGCTAGCACAGATACGCAGTATTTT. Protein product: CAWSEKGRASTDTQYF. The full variable domain, completed using reference TRBV30 and TRBJ2-3, is SQTIHQWPATLVQPVGSPLSLECTVEGTSNPNLYWYRQAAGRGLQLLFYSVGIGQISSEVPQNLSASRPQDRQFILSSKKLLLSDSGFYLCAWSEKGRASTDTQYFGPGTRLTVL.

The V gene is TRBV28, the J gene TRBJ1-3, with D uncertain. The CDR3 consists of 15 residues. CDR1 MDHEN and CDR2 SYDVKM come from the germline V gene. V was cut by 6 bases and J by 0 bases, with 12 bases left in between. DNA for the CDR3: TGTGCCAGCAGGGGAGGTTCGGGCTCTGGAAACACCATATATTTT. This codes for CASRGGSGSGNTIYF.

This rearrangement joins TRBV4-3 to TRBJ2-7; D gene ambiguous. This CDR3 is 15 amino acids long. V gave up 0 bases and J gave up 2 bases, with 11 bases separating them. CDR1 LGHNA and CDR2 YSLEER come from the germline V gene. CDR3 residues: CASSQELHLPYEQYF. The CDR3 bases are TGCGCCAGCAGCCAAGAACTGCACCTCCCCTACGAGCAGTACTTC.

The chain employs TRBV7-2 and TRBJ2-7, with D possibly matching TRBD1 (5 bases). In germline, CDR1 is SGHTA, CDR2 FQGNSA. The ends were cut back, 3 bases at V and 6 bases at J, with 15 bases in the middle. This CDR3 has 14 amino acids. The CDR3 DNA sequence: TGTGCCAGCAGCTTCGACAGACGAACGGGCGAGCAGTACTTC. Protein sequence: CASSFDRRTGEQYF.

J is TRBJ2-3 and V is TRBV5-1; D unresolved. This CDR3 spans 14 amino acids. V lost 1 base, J lost 0 bases, and 6 bases lay in between. Germline V gene sequence: CDR1 SGHRS, CDR2 YFSETQ. The CDR3 protein is CASSLPGSTDTQYF. For the CDR3, the DNA is TGCGCCAGCAGCTTGCCAGGTAGCACAGATACGCAGTATTTT.

The chain's CDR3 is CASSFQGNSPLHF. CDR3 bases: TGTGCCAGCAGTTTCCAGGGAAATTCACCCCTCCACTTT. This chain connects TRBV27 to TRBJ1-6; D might be TRBD1 (5 bases). CDR1 is MNHEY and CDR2 is SMNVEV in the germline V gene (reference sequence). The CDR3 is made up of 13 amino acids. V lost 3 bases, J lost 7 bases, and 7 bases lay in between.

The rearrangement joins TRBV30 to TRBJ2-7; TRBD1 matches at 8 bases. After removal of 0 bases from V and 3 bases from J, the junction contained 10 bases not matched to a gene. Germline V gene data show CDR1 as GTSNPN and CDR2 as SVGIG (reference sequence). The CDR3 extends over 16 amino acids. CDR3 region: CAWSVNPPGQGYEQYF. The CDR3 coding sequence is TGTGCCTGGAGTGTGAATCCCCCTGGACAGGGCTACGAGCAGTACTTC.

The J gene is TRBJ2-5, the V gene TRBV19; 8 positions match TRBD2. Germline assignment: CDR1 LNHDA and CDR2 SQIVND (reference sequence). J lost 5 bases, V lost 2 bases, and 7 bases had no gene match. This CDR3 has 15 residues. The CDR3 sequence is CASSIQGLEGETQYF. The CDR3 coding sequence is TGTGCCAGTAGTATACAGGGACTAGAGGGGGAGACCCAGTACTTC.

This sequence joins TRBV19 and TRBJ1-2; D is unresolved. The CDR3 is 12 residues long. V lost 5 bases and J lost 8, with 12 bases in between. From germline, CDR1 is LNHDA and CDR2 SQIVND (reference sequence). Written as DNA, the CDR3 is TGTGCCAGTAGTCCTGGGGAGGGCGGCTACACCTTC. Translating it yields CASSPGEGGYTF.

V usage is TRBV7-2 and J usage is TRBJ1-1, with D possibly TRBD1 on 6 matching bases. Trimming stripped 5 bases from V and 4 bases from J, with 17 bases between. The CDR3 length is 15 residues. Germline lookup yields CDR1 SGHTA and CDR2 FQGNSA. The CDR3 DNA is TGTGCCAGCAGCCCTCCGGGACACTTATCCACTGAAGCTTTCTTT. This sequence encodes CASSPPGHLSTEAFF.